These T cell receptor beta chains were read from a single sample in a study of vaccination effects on CD4 cells after COVID-19. Assay used: immunoSEQ multiplex PCR; TCRdb lists only in-frame clones, some missing. The data show tens of thousands of clones, around 72% seen once. Antigens of these TCRs are unknown. This sample comprised CD4+ T cells from PBMCs cultured with HCoV-OC43 spike peptides, obtained before COVID-19 vaccination. The receptor set was obtained from a human donor who received a COVID-19 vaccine. Both conserved end residues are part of each CDR3.

TRBV7-2 | CASSLEGFTEAFF
TRBV19 | CASTSQPGPQETQYF
TRBV2 | CASRRDREHGYTF
TRBV6-5 | CAAGGGYNEQFF
TRBV5-1 | CASIGTLNTEAFF
TRBV7-3 | CASSLAASSYNEQFF
TRBV2 | CASSLLSGTGFQHF
TRBV7-2 | CASSVPGRAETQYF
TRBV10-1 | CASSGKVADTQYF
TRBV4-1 | CASSQDSDYGYTF
TRBV6-5 | CASIRDRDTGELFF
TRBV6-5 | CASDLKGRNQPQHF
TRBV18 | CASSPGQLYNSPLHF
TRBV5-1 | CASSLEGVSGYTF
TRBV5-1 | CASSLVSSGVPTDTQYF